Below, 25 T cell receptor beta chains from the same sample are listed, as sequenced in a study of T-cell memory formation after mild COVID-19. MiXCR was run by TCRdb on the 5' RACE reads, yielding one entry per CDR3 protein. The data hold about 350,000 distinct CDR3 sequences, with approximately 13% observed a single time. The source material was PBMCs or a T cell subset sorted from them (not recorded which). These receptor sequences come from a man younger than 35 who had mild COVID-19 (a few samples of this study predate the infection). Cell type and time point are not known.

This clonotype was counted many times. The V gene is TRBV12-3 or TRBV12-4, the J gene TRBJ2-2; no reliable D call. V was pared by 2 bases and J by 6 bases, with 7 bases between. The CDR3 extends over 13 amino acids. Written as DNA, the CDR3 is TGTGCCAGCAGTTTAAATCGGGCCGGGGAGCTGTTTTTT. Residues: CASSLNRAGELFF.

The chain has TRBV2 and TRBJ2-1; D remains unclear. With 6 bases removed from V and 5 bases from J, the gap between germline ends came to 14 bases. This CDR3 comprises 14 residues. Germline V gene data show CDR1 as SNHLY and CDR2 as FYNNEI. The CDR3 DNA is TGTGCCAGCAGCGACTTCCTAAGGAACAATGAGCAGTTCTTC. Its protein product is CASSDFLRNNEQFF.

The V and J genes are TRBV28 and TRBJ1-3; TRBD1 aligns across 7 bases. Unmatched junction bases numbered 13, after V lost 7 bases and J lost 7 bases. The germline V gene encodes CDR1 MDHEN and CDR2 SYDVKM. The CDR3 extends over 15 amino acids. CDR3 coding DNA: TGTGCCAGCACGAGCCCAGGGGGGCGATTTAACACCATATATTTT. It codes for CASTSPGGRFNTIYF.

This chain links TRBV6-2 or TRBV6-3 with TRBJ2-1, with TRBD2 as a possible D gene (5 bases). This CDR3 region has 15 residues. Germline assignment: CDR1 MNHEY and CDR2 SVGEGT. Trimming removed 2 bases at V and 3 bases at J, with 11 bases between. The CDR3 DNA reads TGTGCCAGCAGTTACCTCCCCGACTACTACAATGAGCAGTTCTTC. As protein: CASSYLPDYYNEQFF.

This clonotype was counted many times. V usage is TRBV20-1 and J usage is TRBJ2-7; the D is unclear. V dropped 0 bases and J dropped 3 bases, with 3 bases sitting between them. The CDR3 is 11 amino acids. Germline V gene sequence: CDR1 DFQATT, CDR2 SNEGSKA (reference sequence). In DNA form, the CDR3 reads TGCAGTGCTAGAGAGGGCTACGAGCAGTACGTC. Amino acid sequence: CSAREGYEQYV.

This clonotype has only a few counts. The chain links TRBV29-1 to TRBJ2-7; 9 bases are shared with TRBD2. J gave up 3 bases and V 0 bases, and 6 bases lay outside the gene matches. The V gene's germline CDR1 is SQVTM and CDR2 ANQGSEA. The CDR3 consists of 15 residues. CDR3 loop: CSVEDFSGGSYEQYF. The DNA of the CDR3 is TGCAGCGTTGAAGATTTTAGCGGGGGTAGCTACGAGCAGTACTTC.

Only a few counts were recorded for this clonotype. The CDR3 here is CASSLNLGPQHF. The DNA of the CDR3 is TGTGCCAGCAGCCTGAACCTTGGGCCCCAGCATTTT. This chain joins TRBV12-3 or TRBV12-4 and TRBJ1-5; D gene unclear. This CDR3 is 12 amino acids long. V was shortened by 6 bases and J by 9 bases, with 12 bases between the two germline ends.

This clonotype was observed a handful of times. This sequence joins TRBV2 and TRBJ2-3; perhaps TRBD2 as D (5 bases). Germline values: CDR1 SNHLY, CDR2 FYNNEI. The CDR3 length is 17 residues. V lost 7 bases, J lost 0 bases, and 20 bases lay in between. The CDR3 DNA reads TGTGCCAGCACCGAAGGGCGGGTTAAAACTAGCACAGATACGCAGTATTTT. It is translated as CASTEGRVKTSTDTQYF.

A few counts support this clonotype. In nucleotides, the CDR3 is TGTGCCAGCAGTGAAGGGGGCCCCTACAATGAGCAGTTCTTC. This sequence encodes CASSEGGPYNEQFF. The chain has TRBV6-4 and TRBJ2-1; TRBD1 matches 7 bases. V was pared by 3 bases and J by 2 bases, with 1 base of the junction left unmatched. CDR1 and CDR2 (germline): MRHNA, SNTAGT. The length of the CDR3 is 14 residues.

The V call is TRBV14, the J call TRBJ1-1; 9 nucleotides line up with TRBD1. The CDR3 is 14 residues long. Germline trimming cut 2 bases from V and 4 bases from J; bases unmatched to any gene: 2. Looked up from germline, CDR1 is SGHDN and CDR2 is FVKESK. The CDR3 loop is CASSQLTGGTEAFF. The CDR3 DNA follows: TGTGCCAGCAGCCAACTGACAGGGGGCACTGAAGCTTTCTTT.

The chain recombines TRBV7-2 with TRBJ1-5; tentative D call: TRBD1 (6 bases). Germline CDR1 and CDR2: SGHTA and FQGNSA. Trimming removed 5 bases at V and 5 bases at J, with 10 bases between. The length of the CDR3 is 13 residues. CDR3 loop: CASSLQGYQPQHF. The CDR3 coding sequence is TGTGCCAGCAGCCTACAGGGATATCAGCCCCAGCATTTT.

This clonotype was recorded a few times. The chain employs TRBV7-9 and TRBJ2-1; 11 bases are shared with TRBD2. The ends lost 5 bases at V and 5 bases at J; junction bases unmatched: 8. The CDR3 runs to 16 residues. Germline loops: CDR1 SEHNR, CDR2 FQNEAQ (reference sequence). The chain's CDR3 is CASSVPSGGRHNEQFF. For the CDR3, the DNA is TGTGCCAGCAGCGTACCTAGCGGGGGGCGACACAATGAGCAGTTCTTC.

This clonotype was seen only a few times. This chain links TRBV4-3 with TRBJ1-6; TRBD1 is a possible D gene (5 bases). This CDR3 contains 14 residues. The V gene's germline CDR1 is LGHNA and CDR2 YSLEER. Deletions cut 0 bases from V and 10 bases from J, with 10 bases between. The DNA for the CDR3 is TGCGCCAGCAGCCAAGAATGGTCAGGGTCACCCCTCCACTTT. This sequence encodes CASSQEWSGSPLHF.

This clonotype was seen only a few times. The chain links TRBV6-2 or TRBV6-3 to TRBJ2-7; TRBD1 is a possible D gene (5 bases). The CDR3 spans 14 residues. The germline gives CDR1 MNHEY, CDR2 SVGEGT. With 1 base removed from V and 3 bases from J, the gap between germline ends came to 10 bases. CDR3 region: CASSYLDSNYEQYF. CDR3 nucleotides: TGTGCCAGCAGTTACTTAGACAGCAACTACGAGCAGTACTTC.

This clonotype has at least ten counts. The chain uses TRBV12-3 or TRBV12-4 and TRBJ1-4; a possible D gene is TRBD1 (5 bases). The CDR3 is 15 amino acids. Trimming pared 5 bases from V and 10 bases from J, leaving 20 bases between. The CDR3 sequence: CASSPNGTGGTKLFF. CDR3 sequence (DNA): TGTGCCAGCAGTCCAAATGGGACGGGGGGGACAAAACTGTTTTTT.

This clonotype was seen a few times. The chain employs TRBV6-6 and TRBJ1-6; D not resolved. The ends were cut back, 2 bases at V and 13 bases at J, with 12 bases in the middle. Germline lookup yields CDR1 MNHNY and CDR2 SVGAGI (reference sequence). CDR3 size: 13 residues. DNA of the CDR3: TGTGCCAGCAGTTACAACCAGGCGTCCCCCCTCCACTTT. Amino acid sequence: CASSYNQASPLHF.

This clonotype was observed at least ten times. The V call is TRBV4-2, the J call TRBJ2-5, with D perhaps TRBD2 (5 bases). Trimming removed 0 bases at V and 1 base at J, with 6 bases between. The CDR3 length is 14 residues. From germline, CDR1 is LGHNA and CDR2 YNFKEQ. The CDR3 is CASSQDRGQETQYF. In DNA, the CDR3 is TGTGCCAGCAGCCAAGACCGGGGCCAAGAGACCCAGTACTTC.

This clonotype was detected a few times. The V and J genes are TRBV6-1 and TRBJ1-4; D might be TRBD1 (5 bases). V lost 3 bases, J lost 8 bases, and 16 bases lay in between. CDR1 MNHNS and CDR2 SASEGT come from the germline V gene. CDR3 length: 15 residues. The chain's CDR3 is CASSDSRGVKEKLFF. CDR3 in DNA: TGTGCCAGCAGTGATTCGAGGGGAGTAAAGGAAAAACTGTTTTTT.

This clonotype was picked up a small number of times. DNA for the CDR3: TGTGCCAGCAGTACCTTTCAGCCCCAGCATTTT. Translating gives CASSTFQPQHF. The chain has TRBV28 and TRBJ1-5, with D unresolved. This CDR3 is 11 amino acids long. Deletions cut 5 bases from V and 6 bases from J, with 5 bases between. The V gene's germline CDR1 is MDHEN and CDR2 SYDVKM.

There are a few counts of this clonotype. The chain links TRBV28 to TRBJ2-7; no firm D call. The CDR3 has 11 amino acids. Trimming left V 4 bases short and J 2 bases short, with 3 bases between. CDR1 is MDHEN and CDR2 is SYDVKM in the germline V gene. The chain's CDR3 is CASSSTYEQYV. Here the CDR3 DNA reads TGTGCCAGCAGTTCGACCTACGAGCAGTACGTC.

The chain joins TRBV29-1 to TRBJ1-4, with D maybe TRBD1 (6 bases). The CDR3 contains 13 residues. Germline CDR1 SQVTM, CDR2 ANQGSEA. Trimming shortened V by 5 bases and J by 0 bases, and 7 bases separated the two germline ends. In DNA form, the CDR3 reads TGCAGCGTTTGGACAGCAACTAATGAAAAACTGTTTTTT. This gives the protein CSVWTATNEKLFF.

The genes are TRBV18 and TRBJ2-7; 10 bases match TRBD1. Germline V CDR1 and CDR2: KGHSH, LQKENI. This CDR3 region has 16 residues. The V gene end was trimmed by 3 bases and the J gene end by 2 bases; junction bases not matched to a gene: 7. CDR3 residues: CASSPQGQGIPYEQYV. CDR3 DNA sequence: TGTGCCAGCTCACCCCAGGGACAGGGGATACCCTACGAGCAGTACGTC.

This clonotype was observed a few times. The rearrangement links TRBV5-1 to TRBJ2-5; D possibly corresponds to TRBD2 (5 bases). The V end lost 2 bases, the J end lost 5 bases, and 16 bases lay between the germline ends. The CDR3 length is 15 residues. CDR1 is SGHRS and CDR2 is YFSETQ in the germline V gene. This CDR3 reads CASSFQAGNRETQYF. CDR3 nucleotides: TGCGCCAGCAGCTTTCAGGCCGGGAATCGGGAGACCCAGTACTTC.

This clonotype was seen many times. The J gene is TRBJ2-5, the V gene TRBV4-3, with unresolved D. This CDR3 contains 15 residues. V lost 1 base to trimming and J lost 2 bases, with 11 bases between them. The germline CDR1 and CDR2 sequences are LGHNA and YSLEER. CDR3 coding DNA: TGCGCCAGCAGCCAAGGCACTATGCTTCAAGAGACCCAGTACTTC. Protein: CASSQGTMLQETQYF.

The chain employs TRBV7-2 and TRBJ1-2; no clear D. This CDR3 comprises 13 residues. CDR1 and CDR2 from the germline V gene are SGHTA and FQGNSA. Trimming shortened V by 7 bases and J by 6 bases, and 15 bases separated the two germline ends. CDR3 protein: CASNLPLAHGYTF. CDR3 sequence (DNA): TGTGCCAGCAACCTCCCCTTGGCCCATGGCTACACCTTC.